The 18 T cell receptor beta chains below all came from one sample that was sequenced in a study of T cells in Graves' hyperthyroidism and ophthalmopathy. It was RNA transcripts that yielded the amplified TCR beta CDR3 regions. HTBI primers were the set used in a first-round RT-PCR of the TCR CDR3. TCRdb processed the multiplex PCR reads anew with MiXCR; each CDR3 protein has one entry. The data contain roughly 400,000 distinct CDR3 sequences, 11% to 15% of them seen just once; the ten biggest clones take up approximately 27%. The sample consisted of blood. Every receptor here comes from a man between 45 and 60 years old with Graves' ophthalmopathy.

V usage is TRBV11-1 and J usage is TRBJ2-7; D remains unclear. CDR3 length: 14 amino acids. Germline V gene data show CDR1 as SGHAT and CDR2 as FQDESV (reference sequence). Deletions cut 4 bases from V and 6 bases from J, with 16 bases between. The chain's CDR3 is CASSSQRTSLEQYF. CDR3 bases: TGTGCCAGCAGCTCACAGCGTACCTCCCTCGAGCAGTACTTC.

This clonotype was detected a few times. The CDR3: CSASNLAGEQYF. CDR3 DNA sequence: TGCAGTGCTAGTAATCTTGCGGGCGAGCAGTACTTC. V and J are TRBV20-1 and TRBJ2-7; possibly TRBD2 for D (5 bases). The CDR3 is made up of 12 amino acids. Germline V CDR1 and CDR2: DFQATT, SNEGSKA (reference sequence). V lost 3 bases and J 6 bases, leaving 12 bases between the germline ends.

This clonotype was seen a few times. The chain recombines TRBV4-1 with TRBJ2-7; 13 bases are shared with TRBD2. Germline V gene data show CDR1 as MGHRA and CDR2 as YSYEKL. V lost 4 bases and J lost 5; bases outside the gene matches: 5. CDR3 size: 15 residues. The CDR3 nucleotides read TGCGCCAGCAGCCCGGGACTAGCGGGATTCCACGAGCAGTACTTC. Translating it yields CASSPGLAGFHEQYF.

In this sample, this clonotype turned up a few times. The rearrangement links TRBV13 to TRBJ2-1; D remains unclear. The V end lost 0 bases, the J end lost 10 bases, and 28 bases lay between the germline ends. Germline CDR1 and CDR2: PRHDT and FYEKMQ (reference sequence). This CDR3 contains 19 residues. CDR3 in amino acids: CASSLGDEGTSGRLVEQFF. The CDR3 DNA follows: TGTGCCAGCAGCTTAGGGGACGAAGGTACTTCCGGCCGTCTGGTAGAGCAGTTCTTC.

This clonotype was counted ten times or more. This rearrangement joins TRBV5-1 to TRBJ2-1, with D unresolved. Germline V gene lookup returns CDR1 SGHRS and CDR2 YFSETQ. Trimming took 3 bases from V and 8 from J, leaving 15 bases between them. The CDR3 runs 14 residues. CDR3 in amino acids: CASSSYSTGYEQFF. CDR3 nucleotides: TGCGCCAGCAGCTCCTACAGCACGGGCTATGAGCAGTTCTTC.

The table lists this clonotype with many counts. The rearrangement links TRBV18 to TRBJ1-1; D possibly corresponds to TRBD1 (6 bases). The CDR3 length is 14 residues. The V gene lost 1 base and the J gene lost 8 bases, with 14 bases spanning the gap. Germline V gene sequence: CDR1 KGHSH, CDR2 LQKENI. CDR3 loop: CASSPRGGGSEAFF. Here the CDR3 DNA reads TGTGCCAGCTCACCACGAGGGGGAGGGTCGGAAGCTTTCTTT.

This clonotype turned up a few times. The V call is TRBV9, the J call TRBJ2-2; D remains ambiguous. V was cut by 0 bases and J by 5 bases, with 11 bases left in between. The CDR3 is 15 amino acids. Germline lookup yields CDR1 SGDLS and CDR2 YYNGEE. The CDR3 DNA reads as TGTGCCAGCAGCGTAGGGACCCAACCGACCGGGGAGCTGTTTTTT. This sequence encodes CASSVGTQPTGELFF.

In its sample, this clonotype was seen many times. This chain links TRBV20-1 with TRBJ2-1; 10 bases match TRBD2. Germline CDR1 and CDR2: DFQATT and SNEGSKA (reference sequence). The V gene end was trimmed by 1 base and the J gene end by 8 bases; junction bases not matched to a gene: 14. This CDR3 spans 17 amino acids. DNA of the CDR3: TGCAGTGCTAGAGCGCGGGGTCTGAGCGGGAGGGCGGATGAGCAGTTCTTC. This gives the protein CSARARGLSGRADEQFF.

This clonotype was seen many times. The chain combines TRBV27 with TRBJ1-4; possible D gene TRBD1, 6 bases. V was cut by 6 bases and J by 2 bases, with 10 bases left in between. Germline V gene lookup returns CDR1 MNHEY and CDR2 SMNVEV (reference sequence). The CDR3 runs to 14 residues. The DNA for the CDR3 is TGTGCCAGCAGGGAACAGGGCACTAATGAAAAACTGTTTTTT. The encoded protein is CASREQGTNEKLFF.

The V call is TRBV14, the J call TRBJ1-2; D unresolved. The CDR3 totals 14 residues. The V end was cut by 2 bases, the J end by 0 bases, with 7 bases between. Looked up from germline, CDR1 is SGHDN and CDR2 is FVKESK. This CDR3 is CASSQQISNYGYTF. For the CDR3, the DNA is TGTGCCAGCAGCCAACAGATTTCTAACTATGGCTACACCTTC. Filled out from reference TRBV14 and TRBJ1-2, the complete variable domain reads EAGVTQFPSHSVIEKGQTVTLRCDPISGHDNLYWYRRVMGKEIKFLLHFVKESKQDESGMPNNRFLAERTGGTYSTLKVQPAELEDSGVYFCASSQQISNYGYTFGSGTRLTVV.

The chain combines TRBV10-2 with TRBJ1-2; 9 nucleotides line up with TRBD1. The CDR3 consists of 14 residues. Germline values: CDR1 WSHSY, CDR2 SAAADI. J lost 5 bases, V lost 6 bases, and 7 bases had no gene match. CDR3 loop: CASSERTGAYGYTF. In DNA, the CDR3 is TGCGCCAGCAGCGAACGGACAGGGGCGTATGGCTACACCTTC.

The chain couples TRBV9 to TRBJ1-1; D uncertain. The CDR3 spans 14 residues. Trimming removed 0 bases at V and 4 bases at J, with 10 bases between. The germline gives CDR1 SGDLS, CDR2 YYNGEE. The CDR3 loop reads CASSVDLATTEAFF. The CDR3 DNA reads TGTGCCAGCAGCGTAGACCTGGCCACCACTGAAGCTTTCTTT.

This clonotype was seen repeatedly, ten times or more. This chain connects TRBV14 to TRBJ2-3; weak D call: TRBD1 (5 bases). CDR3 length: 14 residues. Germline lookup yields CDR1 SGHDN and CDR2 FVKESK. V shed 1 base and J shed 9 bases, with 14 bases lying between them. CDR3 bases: TGTGCCAGCAGCCAAGTCCAGGGAAGGGTAACGCAGTATTTT. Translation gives CASSQVQGRVTQYF.

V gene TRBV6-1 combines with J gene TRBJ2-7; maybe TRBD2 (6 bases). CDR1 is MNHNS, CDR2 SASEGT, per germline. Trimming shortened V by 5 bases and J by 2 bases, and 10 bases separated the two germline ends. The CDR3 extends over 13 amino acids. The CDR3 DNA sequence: TGTGCCAGCAGTCAGCGGGCCGCCTACGAGCAGTACTTC. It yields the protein CASSQRAAYEQYF.

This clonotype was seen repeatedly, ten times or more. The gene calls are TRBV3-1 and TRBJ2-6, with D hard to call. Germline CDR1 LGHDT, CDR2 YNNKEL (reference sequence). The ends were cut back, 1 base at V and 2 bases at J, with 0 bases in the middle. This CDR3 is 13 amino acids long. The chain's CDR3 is CASSQAGANVLTF. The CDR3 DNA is TGTGCCAGCAGCCAAGCTGGGGCCAACGTCCTGACTTTC. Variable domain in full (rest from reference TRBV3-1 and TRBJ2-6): DTAVSQTPKYLVTQMGNDKSIKCEQNLGHDTMYWYKQDSKKFLKIMFSYNNKELIINETVPNRFSPKSPDKAHLNLHINSLELGDSAVYFCASSQAGANVLTFGAGSRLTVL.

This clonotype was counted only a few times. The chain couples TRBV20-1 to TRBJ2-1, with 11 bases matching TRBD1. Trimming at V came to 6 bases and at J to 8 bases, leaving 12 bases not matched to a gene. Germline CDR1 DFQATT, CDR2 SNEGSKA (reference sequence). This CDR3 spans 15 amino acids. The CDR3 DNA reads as TGCAGTGCCGAAAGGACAGGGGGCTGGTTCGATGAGCAGTTCTTC. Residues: CSAERTGGWFDEQFF.

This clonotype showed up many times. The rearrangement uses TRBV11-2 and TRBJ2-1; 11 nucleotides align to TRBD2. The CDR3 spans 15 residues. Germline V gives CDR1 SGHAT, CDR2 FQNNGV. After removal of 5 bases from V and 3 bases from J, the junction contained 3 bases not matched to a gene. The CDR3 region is CASSQTSGVYNEQFF. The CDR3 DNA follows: TGTGCCAGCAGCCAGACTAGCGGGGTCTACAATGAGCAGTTCTTC.

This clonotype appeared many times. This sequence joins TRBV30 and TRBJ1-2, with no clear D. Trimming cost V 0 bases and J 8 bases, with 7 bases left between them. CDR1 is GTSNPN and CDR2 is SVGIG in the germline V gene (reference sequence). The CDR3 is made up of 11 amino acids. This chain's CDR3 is CAWSVLGGYTF. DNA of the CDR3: TGTGCCTGGAGTGTGCTCGGGGGCTACACCTTC.